This entry lists 5 T cell receptor beta chains sequenced from one sample in a study of T cell responses to AZD1222 COVID-19 vaccine. TCRdb keeps only in-frame clones here, not all; method: immunoSEQ multiplex PCR. This table has roughly 140,000 clones, roughly 94% appearing once. The starting material was peripheral blood, obtained on day 0 of AZD1222 vaccination. The receptor source for this set is an adult in good health.

This chain connects TRBV3-1 (or the pseudogene TRBV3-2) to TRBJ2-3, with a possible D match to TRBD2 (5 bases). The germline CDR1 and CDR2 sequences are LGHDT and YNNKEL (reference sequence). V was trimmed by 1 base and J by 4 bases, leaving 9 bases between them. The CDR3 is 14 residues long. The CDR3 bases are TGTGCCAGCAGCCAAGTGCTAGCCGCAGATACGCAGTATTTT. This encodes CASSQVLAADTQYF.

The CDR3 DNA reads TGTGCCAGCAGTTTCGGAGACAGGGTTTACGGCTACACCTTC. It translates to CASSFGDRVYGYTF. The chain links TRBV28 to TRBJ1-2; 7 bases map to TRBD1. The CDR3 is 14 amino acids. Germline V CDR1 and CDR2: MDHEN, SYDVKM. Trimming at V came to 3 bases and at J to 8 bases, leaving 9 bases not matched to a gene.

The rearrangement joins TRBV4-2 to TRBJ1-6; D is possibly TRBD1 (5 bases). CDR1 is LGHNA, CDR2 YNFKEQ, per germline. V was pared by 4 bases and J by 5 bases, with 15 bases between. The CDR3 has 16 residues. This chain's CDR3 is CASSPRDRGNNSPLHF. The CDR3, as DNA: TGTGCCAGCAGCCCCCGGGATCGGGGGAATAATTCACCCCTCCACTTT.

The CDR3 DNA follows: TGTGCCAGCAGCCAAGGAGATACGCAGTATTTT. This sequence encodes CASSQGDTQYF. The rearrangement links TRBV3-1 (or the pseudogene TRBV3-2) to TRBJ2-3, with unresolved D. V gave up 1 base and J gave up 5 bases, with 1 base separating them. The CDR3 covers 11 residues. Per germline, CDR1 LGHDT and CDR2 YNNKEL (reference sequence).

The chain is built from TRBV2 and TRBJ1-2; D is unresolved. The CDR3 runs 11 residues. V was clipped by 10 bases and J by 2 bases, with 8 bases between them. Germline-derived CDR1 and CDR2 are SNHLY and FYNNEI. The CDR3 is CAKSENYGYTF. Written as DNA, the CDR3 is TGTGCCAAATCAGAAAACTATGGCTACACCTTC. The full variable domain, completed using reference TRBV2 and TRBJ1-2, is EPEVTQTPSHQVTQMGQEVILRCVPISNHLYFYWYRQILGQKVEFLVSFYNNEISEKSEIFDDQFSVERPDGSNFTLKIRSTKLEDSAMYFCAKSENYGYTFGSGTRLTVV.